The rows below give T cell receptor beta chains drawn from one sample of a study of cytomegalovirus exposure and HLA in healthy donors. The repertoire was sequenced with immunoSEQ multiplex PCR; TCRdb's copy has only in-frame clones and lacks some. Here the sample spans about 82,000 clones, around 77% being singletons. Material: PBMCs. These receptors originate from a man in his fifties in good health and CMV-seronegative. CDR3s include the opening cysteine and the closing phenylalanine or tryptophan. A D gene is named only where the DNA matches it firmly. For some rows the clone size is stated as once, few or many, or as a class when expanded; others skip it.

TRBJ2-6,TRBV5-1,NA,14,NA,CASSSGSGANVLTF,TGCGCCAGCAGCTCAGGGTCTGGGGCCAACGTCCTGACTTTC
TRBJ2-4,TRBV4-1,NA,15,TRBD1,CASSRAGQGQNIQYF,TGCGCCAGCAGCCGGGCAGGACAGGGCCAAAACATTCAGTACTTC
TRBJ2-7,TRBV5-8,NA,13,NA,CASSVGEAYEQYF,TGTGCCAGCAGCGTGGGAGAGGCCTACGAGCAGTACTTC
TRBJ1-2,TRBV28,NA,14,NA,CASKTVPDASGYTF,TGTGCCAGCAAGACAGTTCCTGATGCTAGTGGCTACACCTTC
TRBJ1-3,TRBV28,NA,15,NA,CASSLPRRSGNTIYF,TGTGCCAGCAGTTTACCCCGCCGGTCTGGAAACACCATATATTTT
TRBJ1-5,TRBV7-9,NA,15,NA,CASSLTSGEGQPQHF,TGTGCCAGCAGCTTAACCTCCGGTGAGGGTCAGCCCCAGCATTTT
TRBJ1-2,TRBV18,NA,13,NA,CASSPGLEGGYTF,TGTGCCAGCTCACCTGGATTGGAGGGTGGCTACACCTTC
TRBJ2-3,TRBV25-1,once,11,NA,CASSYSGVQYF,TGTGCCAGCAGTTACTCGGGGGTGCAGTATTTT
TRBJ2-7,TRBV11-2,NA,14,TRBD1,CASSLVGTGVEQYF,TGTGCCAGCAGCTTAGTGGGGACAGGGGTCGAGCAGTACTTC
TRBJ1-1,TRBV5-4,NA,14,NA,CASSLGTVNTEAFF,TGTGCCAGCAGCTTGGGGACTGTGAACACTGAAGCTTTCTTT
TRBJ2-5,TRBV18,NA,12,NA,CASSRNRETQYF,TGTGCCAGCTCACGAAATAGAGAGACCCAGTACTTC
TRBJ1-6,TRBV6-1,NA,13,NA,CASGEVLNSPLHF,TGTGCCAGCGGAGAAGTTCTGAATTCACCCCTCCACTTT
TRBJ1-5,TRBV30,NA,13,TRBD1,CAWGQGAPQPQHF,TGTGCCTGGGGACAGGGGGCGCCTCAGCCCCAGCATTTT
TRBJ2-7,TRBV4-2,NA,14,NA,CASSQEGRGHEQYF,TGTGCCAGCAGCCAAGAGGGCAGGGGCCACGAGCAGTACTTC
TRBJ2-1,TRBV5-1,NA,18,TRBD2,CASSLNPGLAGKHNEQFF,TGCGCCAGCAGCTTGAACCCGGGACTAGCGGGGAAACACAATGAGCAGTTCTTC
TRBJ2-7,TRBV19,NA,13,NA,CASSPVASYEQYF,TGTGCCAGTAGTCCTGTGGCTAGTTACGAGCAGTACTTC
TRBJ2-1,TRBV7-3,NA,12,NA,CASSLSVNGQFF,TGTGCCAGCAGCTTATCGGTCAATGGGCAGTTCTTC
TRBJ2-1,TRBV7-9,NA,14,NA,CASSPIGGDNEQFF,TGTGCCAGCAGCCCCATAGGGGGGGACAATGAGCAGTTCTTC
TRBJ1-4,TRBV2,NA,16,TRBD1,CASPGQGAVSNEKLFF,TGTGCCAGTCCGGGACAGGGGGCGGTCTCTAATGAAAAACTGTTTTTT
TRBJ2-7,TRBV14,NA,15,NA,CASSQALGSSYEQYF,TGTGCCAGCAGCCAAGCTCTTGGCAGCTCCTACGAGCAGTACTTC